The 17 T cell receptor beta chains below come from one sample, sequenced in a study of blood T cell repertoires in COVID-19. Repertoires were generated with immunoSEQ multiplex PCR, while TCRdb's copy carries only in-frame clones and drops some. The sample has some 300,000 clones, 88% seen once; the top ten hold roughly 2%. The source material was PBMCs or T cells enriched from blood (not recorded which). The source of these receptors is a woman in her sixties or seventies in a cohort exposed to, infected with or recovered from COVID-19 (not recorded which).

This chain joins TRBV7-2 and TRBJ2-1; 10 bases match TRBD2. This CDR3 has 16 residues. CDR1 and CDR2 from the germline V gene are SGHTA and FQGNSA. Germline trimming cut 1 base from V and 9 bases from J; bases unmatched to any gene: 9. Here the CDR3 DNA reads TGTGCCAGCAGCTTAGTGGGGCTAGCGGGAGATGGTGAGCAGTTCTTC. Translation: CASSLVGLAGDGEQFF.

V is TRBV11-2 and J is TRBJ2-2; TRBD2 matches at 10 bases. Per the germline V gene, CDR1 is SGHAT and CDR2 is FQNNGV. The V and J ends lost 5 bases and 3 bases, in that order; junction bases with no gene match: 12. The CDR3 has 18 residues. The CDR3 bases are TGTGCCAGCAGCGCAACGATCAGGACTAGCGGTTACACCGGGGAGCTGTTTTTT. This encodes CASSATIRTSGYTGELFF.

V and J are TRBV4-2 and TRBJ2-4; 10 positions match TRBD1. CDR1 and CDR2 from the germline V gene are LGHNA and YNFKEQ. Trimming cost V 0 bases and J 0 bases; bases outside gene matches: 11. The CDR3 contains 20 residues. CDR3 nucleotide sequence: TGTGCCAGCAGCCAAGATAGGGGACAGGGGACTCTTCTAGCCAAAAACATTCAGTACTTC. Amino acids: CASSQDRGQGTLLAKNIQYF.

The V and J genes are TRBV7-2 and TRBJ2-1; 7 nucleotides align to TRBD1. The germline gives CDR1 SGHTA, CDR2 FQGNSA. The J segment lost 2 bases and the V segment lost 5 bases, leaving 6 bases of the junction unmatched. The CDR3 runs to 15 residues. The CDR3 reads CASSVGTATYNEQFF. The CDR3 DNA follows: TGTGCCAGCAGCGTCGGGACAGCAACCTACAATGAGCAGTTCTTC.

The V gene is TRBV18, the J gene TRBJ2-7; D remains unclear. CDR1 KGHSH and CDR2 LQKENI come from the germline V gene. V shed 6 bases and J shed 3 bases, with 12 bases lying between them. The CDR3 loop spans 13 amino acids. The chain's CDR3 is CASSQDSLYEQYF. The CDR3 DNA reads TGTGCCAGCTCCCAGGATTCCCTCTACGAGCAGTACTTC.

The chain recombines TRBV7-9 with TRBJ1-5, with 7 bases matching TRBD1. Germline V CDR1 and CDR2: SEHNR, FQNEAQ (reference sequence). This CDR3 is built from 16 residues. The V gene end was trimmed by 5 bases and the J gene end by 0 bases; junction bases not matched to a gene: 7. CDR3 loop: CASSVRTGTSNQPQHF. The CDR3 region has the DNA TGTGCCAGCAGCGTCCGGACAGGAACTAGCAATCAGCCCCAGCATTTT.

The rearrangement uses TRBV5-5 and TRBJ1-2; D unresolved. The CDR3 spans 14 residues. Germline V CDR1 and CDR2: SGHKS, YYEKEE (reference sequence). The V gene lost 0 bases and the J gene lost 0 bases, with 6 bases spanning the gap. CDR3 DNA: TGTGCCAGCAGCTTGGAAGAGACTAACTATGGCTACACCTTC. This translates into CASSLEETNYGYTF. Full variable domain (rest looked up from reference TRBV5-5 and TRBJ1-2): DAGVTQSPTHLIKTRGQQVTLRCSPISGHKSVSWYQQVLGQGPQFIFQYYEKEERGRGNFPDRFSARQFPNYSSELNVNALLLGDSALYLCASSLEETNYGYTFGSGTRLTVV.

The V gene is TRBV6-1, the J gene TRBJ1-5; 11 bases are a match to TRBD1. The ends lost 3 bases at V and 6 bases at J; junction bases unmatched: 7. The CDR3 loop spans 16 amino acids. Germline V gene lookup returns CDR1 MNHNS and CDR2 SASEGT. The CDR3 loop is CASSDYGTGGGQPQHF. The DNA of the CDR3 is TGTGCCAGCAGTGATTATGGGACAGGGGGAGGTCAGCCCCAGCATTTT.

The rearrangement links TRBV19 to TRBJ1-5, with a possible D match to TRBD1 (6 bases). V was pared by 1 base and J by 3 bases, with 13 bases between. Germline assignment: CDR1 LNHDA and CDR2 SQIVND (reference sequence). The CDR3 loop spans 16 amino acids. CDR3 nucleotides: TGTGCCAGTAGTATAGGTACAGGGAGGGCCAATCAGCCCCAGCATTTT. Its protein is CASSIGTGRANQPQHF. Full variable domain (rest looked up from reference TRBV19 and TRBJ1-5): DGGITQSPKYLFRKEGQNVTLSCEQNLNHDAMYWYRQDPGQGLRLIYYSQIVNDFQKGDIAEGYSVSREKKESFPLTVTSAQKNPTAFYLCASSIGTGRANQPQHFGDGTRLSIL.

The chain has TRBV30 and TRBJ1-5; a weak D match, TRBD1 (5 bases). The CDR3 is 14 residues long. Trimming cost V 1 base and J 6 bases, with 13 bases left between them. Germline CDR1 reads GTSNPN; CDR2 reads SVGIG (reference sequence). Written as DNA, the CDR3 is TGTGCCTGGAGTGGGGCAGGGTTATTTCAGCCCCAGCATTTT. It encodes CAWSGAGLFQPQHF.

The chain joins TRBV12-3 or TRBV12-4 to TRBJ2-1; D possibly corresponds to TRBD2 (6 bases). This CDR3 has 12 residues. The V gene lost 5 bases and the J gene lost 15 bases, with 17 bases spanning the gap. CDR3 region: CASSPTAGRGFF. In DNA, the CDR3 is TGTGCCAGCAGTCCGACAGCGGGTAGGGGGTTCTTC.

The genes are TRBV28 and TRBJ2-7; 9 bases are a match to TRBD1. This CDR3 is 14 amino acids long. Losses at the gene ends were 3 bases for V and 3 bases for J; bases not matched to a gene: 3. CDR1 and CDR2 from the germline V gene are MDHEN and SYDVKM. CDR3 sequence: CASSLTGGYYEQYF. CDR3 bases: TGTGCCAGCAGTTTGACAGGGGGATACTACGAGCAGTACTTC. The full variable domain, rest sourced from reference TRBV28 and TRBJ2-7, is DVKVTQSSRYLVKRTGEKVFLECVQDMDHENMFWYRQDPGLGLRLIYFSYDVKMKEKGDIPEGYSVSREKKERFSLILESASTNQTSMYLCASSLTGGYYEQYFGPGTRLTVT.

The DNA of the CDR3 is TGTGCCAGCAGTTACTCTATTTGGGTACAGACTGAAGCTTTCTTT. It specifies CASSYSIWVQTEAFF. The chain uses TRBV6-5 and TRBJ1-1; D uncertain. Germline V gene sequence: CDR1 MNHEY, CDR2 SVGAGI. Trimming removed 0 bases at V and 5 bases at J, with 13 bases between. This CDR3 spans 15 amino acids.

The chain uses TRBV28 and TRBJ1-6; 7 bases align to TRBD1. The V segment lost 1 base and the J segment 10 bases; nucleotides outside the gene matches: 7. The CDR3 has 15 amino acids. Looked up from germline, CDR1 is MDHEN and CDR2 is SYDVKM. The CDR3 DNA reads TGTGCCAGCAGTTTATCGGCAGGGGGTAAATCACCCCTCCACTTT. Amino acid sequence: CASSLSAGGKSPLHF.

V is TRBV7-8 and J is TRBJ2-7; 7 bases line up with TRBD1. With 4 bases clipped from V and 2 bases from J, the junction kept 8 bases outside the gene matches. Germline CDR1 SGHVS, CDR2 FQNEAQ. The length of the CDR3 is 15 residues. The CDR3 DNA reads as TGTGCCAGCAGCTCGGGTCCGGGACAGACCTACGAGCAGTACTTC. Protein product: CASSSGPGQTYEQYF.

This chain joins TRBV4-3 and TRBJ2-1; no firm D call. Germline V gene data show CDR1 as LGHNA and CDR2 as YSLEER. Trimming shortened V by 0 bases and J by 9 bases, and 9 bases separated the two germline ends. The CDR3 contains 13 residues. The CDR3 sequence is CASSQDRIAEQFF. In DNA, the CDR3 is TGCGCCAGCAGCCAAGATAGGATAGCTGAGCAGTTCTTC.

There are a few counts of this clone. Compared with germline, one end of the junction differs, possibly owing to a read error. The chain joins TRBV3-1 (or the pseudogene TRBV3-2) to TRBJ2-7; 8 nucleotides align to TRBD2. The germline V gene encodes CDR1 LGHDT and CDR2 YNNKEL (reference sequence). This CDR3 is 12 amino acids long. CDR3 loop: CASSLQRGGIWF. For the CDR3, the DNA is TGTGCCAGCAGCCTCCAACGGGGGGGAATTTGGTTC.